These 19 T cell receptor beta chains originate from one sample sequenced in a study of tumor T cells in aggressive B-cell lymphoma. Clones were read by immunoSEQ multiplex PCR, and TCRdb kept only the in-frame ones, dropping some. The sample includes about 11,000 clones, about 91% seen only once; the top ten take 2% to 2.5%. Sequencing was carried out using tumor tissue. The receptors stem from an adult with diffuse large B cell lymphoma.

The chain employs TRBV29-1 and TRBJ2-1; 7 nucleotides agree with TRBD2. The CDR3 runs 15 residues. V gave up 1 base and J gave up 5 bases; unmatched junction bases: 8. CDR1 is SQVTM, CDR2 ANQGSEA, per germline. In nucleotides, the CDR3 is TGCAGCGTTGAAGCGCGGGAGATCAGGGACAATGAGCAGTTCTTC. The encoded protein is CSVEAREIRDNEQFF.

The V gene is TRBV5-1, the J gene TRBJ1-1; the D is unclear. Trimming pared 0 bases from V and 1 base from J, leaving 7 bases between. The germline gives CDR1 SGHRS, CDR2 YFSETQ. The CDR3 covers 14 residues. The DNA of the CDR3 is TGCGCCAGCAGCTTGGGGCAAAAGAACACTGAAGCTTTCTTT. Amino acid sequence: CASSLGQKNTEAFF.

V and J are TRBV7-2 and TRBJ1-5; 8 bases line up with TRBD1. The CDR3 is made up of 15 amino acids. The V gene end was trimmed by 3 bases and the J gene end by 3 bases; junction bases not matched to a gene: 4. The germline CDR1 and CDR2 sequences are SGHTA and FQGNSA. The DNA for the CDR3 is TGTGCCAGCAGCTTTACGACAGGGGTCAATCAGCCCCAGCATTTT. Translated: CASSFTTGVNQPQHF.

This clone was detected once. The J gene is TRBJ2-5, the V gene TRBV11-3; perhaps TRBD2 as D (5 bases). The CDR3 spans 12 residues. In germline, CDR1 is SGHNT, CDR2 YENEEA. V dropped 4 bases and J dropped 4 bases, with 7 bases sitting between them. CDR3 nucleotide sequence: TGTGCCAGCAGCTCGGGGTCAGAGACCCAGTACTTC. Its translation is CASSSGSETQYF.

The chain uses TRBV11-2 and TRBJ2-7, with D perhaps matching TRBD1 (5 bases). The germline V gene has CDR1 SGHAT and CDR2 FQNNGV. The CDR3 is 13 amino acids. V was pared by 1 base and J by 5 bases, with 9 bases between. CDR3 sequence reads: CASSLGQGDEQYF. DNA for the CDR3: TGTGCCAGCAGCTTAGGGCAGGGCGACGAGCAGTACTTC.

The J gene is TRBJ2-1, the V gene TRBV29-1, with TRBD2 matching 10 bases. The germline CDR1 and CDR2 sequences are SQVTM and ANQGSEA. V was pared by 4 bases and J by 2 bases, with 5 bases of the junction left unmatched. The CDR3 runs 15 residues. Here the CDR3 reads CSVGVLAGAYNEQFF. The CDR3 DNA is TGCAGCGTTGGGGTCCTAGCGGGGGCCTACAATGAGCAGTTCTTC.

The J gene is TRBJ2-7, the V gene TRBV4-1; 7 positions agree with TRBD2. This CDR3 is built from 15 residues. J was trimmed by 2 bases and V by 3 bases; bases with no gene match: 7. Germline CDR1 MGHRA, CDR2 YSYEKL. For the CDR3, the DNA is TGCGCCAGCAGCCAGGCTAGCGGAACGACCTACGAGCAGTACTTC. Residues: CASSQASGTTYEQYF.

The V gene is TRBV10-2, the J gene TRBJ1-1, with 9 bases fitting TRBD1. V gave up 7 bases and J gave up 1 base; unmatched junction bases: 1. Germline values: CDR1 WSHSY, CDR2 SAAADI. The CDR3 length is 13 residues. This CDR3 is CASMGQGNTEAFF. CDR3 in DNA: TGCGCCAGCATGGGACAGGGGAACACTGAAGCTTTCTTT.

This chain joins TRBV6-5 and TRBJ2-4, with 10 positions matching TRBD2. The CDR3 has 14 residues. The germline gives CDR1 MNHEY, CDR2 SVGAGI. V shed 6 bases, J shed 8 bases, and the junction held 7 bases outside the gene matches. Written as DNA, the CDR3 is TGTGCCAGCAGGCCTAGCGGGAGAAGGGACATTCAGTACTTC. This codes for CASRPSGRRDIQYF.

The chain is built from TRBV15 and TRBJ2-1; D might be TRBD2 (6 bases). The V gene lost 2 bases and the J gene lost 7 bases, with 9 bases spanning the gap. Looked up from germline, CDR1 is LNHNV and CDR2 is YYDKDF (reference sequence). This CDR3 is built from 13 residues. CDR3 sequence (DNA): TGTGCCACCAGCAGACAGGGAGGTAATGAGCAGTTCTTC. Amino acids: CATSRQGGNEQFF.

The chain combines TRBV6-6 with TRBJ2-3, with a possible D match to TRBD2 (5 bases). The germline gives CDR1 MNHNY, CDR2 SVGAGI (reference sequence). CDR3 length equals 15 residues. V gave up 4 bases and J gave up 2 bases, with 13 bases separating them. The CDR3 reads CASSSRTEDTDTQYF. The CDR3, as DNA: TGTGCCAGCAGTTCTCGGACTGAGGACACAGATACGCAGTATTTT.

This clone was counted once. V is TRBV28 and J is TRBJ1-2; 9 bases are a match to TRBD1. Losses at the gene ends were 8 bases for V and 5 bases for J; bases not matched to a gene: 3. This CDR3 region has 12 residues. CDR1 and CDR2 (germline): MDHEN, SYDVKM. CDR3 coding DNA: TGTGCCAGCGGGACAGGGTTTTATGGCTACACCTTC. The encoded protein is CASGTGFYGYTF.

This clone showed up just once. The rearrangement joins TRBV6-6 to TRBJ1-4; the match to TRBD1 covers 9 bases. The CDR3 consists of 16 residues. Losses at the gene ends were 6 bases for V and 0 bases for J; bases not matched to a gene: 5. Germline V lookup: CDR1 MNHNY, CDR2 SVGAGI (reference sequence). For the CDR3, the DNA is TGTGCCAGCAGGAGACAGGGGGGGGCAACTAATGAAAAACTGTTTTTT. This translates into CASRRQGGATNEKLFF.

V is TRBV4-1 and J is TRBJ2-3; 14 nucleotides align to TRBD2. CDR3 length: 18 residues. CDR1 is MGHRA, CDR2 YSYEKL, per germline. V lost 7 bases to trimming and J lost 0 bases; unmatched junction nucleotides: 9. CDR3 nucleotide sequence: TGCGCCAGCACCCGGAGACTAGCGGGAGGGGGGAGCACAGATACGCAGTATTTT. Protein sequence: CASTRRLAGGGSTDTQYF.

The chain couples TRBV7-9 to TRBJ2-7, with D uncertain. V was shortened by 5 bases and J by 4 bases, with 9 bases between the two germline ends. The CDR3 loop spans 12 amino acids. Germline V gene data show CDR1 as SEHNR and CDR2 as FQNEAQ (reference sequence). The CDR3 bases are TGTGCCAGCAGCCTCGTAAATTACGAGCAGTACTTC. Its translation: CASSLVNYEQYF.

The genes are TRBV27 and TRBJ2-3; tentatively, D is TRBD1 (5 bases). V was cut by 4 bases and J by 3 bases, with 11 bases left in between. The CDR3 loop spans 14 amino acids. Germline V gene sequence: CDR1 MNHEY, CDR2 SMNVEV (reference sequence). CDR3 nucleotide sequence: TGTGCCAGCAGTTCGAGAAAGGGGACAGATACGCAGTATTTT. Amino acids: CASSSRKGTDTQYF.

V usage is TRBV19 and J usage is TRBJ1-5, with D unclear. This CDR3 has 14 residues. V shed 4 bases and J shed 6 bases, with 13 bases lying between them. Germline V gene data show CDR1 as LNHDA and CDR2 as SQIVND (reference sequence). The CDR3: CASSSRRGGQPQHF. The CDR3 DNA reads as TGTGCCAGTAGTAGTCGGCGCGGTGGTCAGCCCCAGCATTTT.

Remarks on this clone: Germline is not matched at one junction end, which may reflect a read error. This sequence joins TRBV30 and TRBJ1-3; tentatively, D is TRBD1 (5 bases). CDR3 length equals 13 residues. Germline CDR1 and CDR2: GTSNPN and SVGIG (reference sequence). CDR3 bases: TGTGCCTGGAGCCCGGGGGGTGGAAATACCATATATTTT. It codes for CAWSPGGGNTIYF.

This chain joins TRBV10-2 and TRBJ2-5, with 7 bases identical to TRBD2. Germline CDR1 reads WSHSY; CDR2 reads SAAADI. This CDR3 has 14 amino acids. V trimming: 3 bases; J trimming: 4 bases; junction bases outside the gene matches: 5. The CDR3 nucleotides read TGCGCCAGCAGTGACCCCCCGGGAGGAGAGACCCAGTACTTC. This encodes CASSDPPGGETQYF.